This T cell receptor (beta chain) was identified in a study of CD8+ T cells in alopecia areata. Indicated treatment: oral pan-JAK inhibitor, 5-10 mg twice daily. The study team obtained lesional scalp punch biopsies and peripheral blood from alopecia areata patients. This clone came up once. What it binds is not known. Study-wide points: Many of the expanded lesional clones endured in scalp and blood while on tofacitinib.

Per the germline V gene, CDR1 is SGHDT and CDR2 is YYEEEE. V was pared by 1 base and J by 5 bases, with 9 bases between. The CDR3 contains 14 residues. It was cDNA, reverse transcribed from extracted RNA, that served as the sequencing template. TCRdb keeps only in-frame clones here, not all; method: immunoSEQ multiplex PCR. The repertoire holds over 150,000 clones, 55% to 75% seen once, with approximately 14% in the top ten. V is TRBV5-6 and J is TRBJ1-4, with D uncertain. This TCR was sampled from a human donor with alopecia areata. The sample in question was CD4+ T cells sorted from blood, obtained at week 24, from a patient treated with tofacitinib. CDR3 in amino acids: CASSLKAPNEKLFF. CDR3 coding DNA: TGTGCCAGCAGCTTGAAGGCCCCAAATGAAAAACTGTTTTTT. Looking up the rest from reference TRBV5-6 and TRBJ1-4 gives the full variable domain: DAGVTQSPTHLIKTRGQQVTLRCSPKSGHDTVSWYQQALGQGPQFIFQYYEEEERQRGNFPDRFSGHQFPNYSSELNVNALLLGDSALYLCASSLKAPNEKLFFGSGTQLSVL.